One sample yielded the 17 T cell receptor beta chains listed below, sequenced in a study of blood T cells in healthy people across ages. A second PCR, run for roughly 7 to 11 cycles, used a sample-barcoded 5' primer plus a J-beta primer mix. Using its own MiXCR run on the 5' RACE reads, TCRdb lists one record per CDR3 protein. The sample lists 700,000 or so distinct CDR3 sequences, less than 45% occurring once. The sample taken for sequencing was blood. These TCRs come from a man older than 75 in good health.

This chain links TRBV7-2 with TRBJ2-7; 12 bases align to TRBD2. Per germline, CDR1 SGHTA and CDR2 FQGNSA. V shed 4 bases and J 3 bases; nucleotides not matched to a gene: 10. This CDR3 region has 17 residues. The CDR3 is CASSSRSGLAGLYEQYF. CDR3 DNA sequence: TGTGCCAGCAGCTCAAGGTCGGGACTAGCGGGCCTCTACGAGCAGTACTTC.

This chain uses TRBV7-2 with TRBJ1-6; D not certain. Germline V gene data show CDR1 as SGHTA and CDR2 as FQGNSA. The CDR3 runs 15 residues. V was trimmed by 2 bases and J by 5 bases, leaving 10 bases between them. CDR3 sequence (DNA): TGTGCCAGCAGCTTATTAAAGGTCAATAATTCACCCCTCCACTTT. Translated, it gives CASSLLKVNNSPLHF.

This sequence joins TRBV6-5 and TRBJ2-1; possibly TRBD2 for D (5 bases). V was clipped by 2 bases and J by 3 bases, with 8 bases between them. The CDR3 is made up of 14 amino acids. Per the germline V gene, CDR1 is MNHEY and CDR2 is SVGAGI. The CDR3, as DNA: TGTGCCAGCAGTTACAAGCGGAACTACAATGAGCAGTTCTTC. Amino acid sequence: CASSYKRNYNEQFF.

This chain connects TRBV12-3 or TRBV12-4 to TRBJ2-3; 13 nucleotides align to TRBD2. This CDR3 has 18 amino acids. Trimming took 1 base from V and 1 from J; bases not matched to a gene: 5. CDR3 nucleotide sequence: TGTGCCAGCAGTTTAGGACTAGCGGGGGGAGGAGGCACAGATACGCAGTATTTT. Its translation is CASSLGLAGGGGTDTQYF.

This clonotype was seen a few times. The chain employs TRBV2 and TRBJ1-2, with unresolved D. The CDR3 length is 16 residues. Germline V lookup: CDR1 SNHLY, CDR2 FYNNEI. V was cut by 7 bases and J by 1 base, with 19 bases left in between. The CDR3 sequence is CASTPDSIPHNYGYTF. CDR3 bases: TGTGCCAGCACCCCGGATTCCATACCTCATAACTATGGCTACACCTTC.

The chain is built from TRBV20-1 and TRBJ1-3; D may be TRBD1 (5 bases). Trimming cost V 3 bases and J 0 bases, with 12 bases left between them. The CDR3 contains 15 residues. Germline V CDR1 and CDR2: DFQATT, SNEGSKA (reference sequence). CDR3 in amino acids: CSARLTASSGNTIYF. CDR3 nucleotide sequence: TGCAGTGCTAGGCTGACAGCCAGCTCTGGAAACACCATATATTTT.

The sample holds a few counts of this clonotype. V is TRBV14 and J is TRBJ2-3, with 7 bases identical to TRBD2. J gave up 5 bases and V 0 bases, and 14 bases lay outside the gene matches. The CDR3 is 18 amino acids. Germline CDR1 reads SGHDN; CDR2 reads FVKESK. In DNA, the CDR3 is TGTGCCAGCAGCCAAGAGTGGGGAGCGGGACCGATGGTAGATACGCAGTATTTT. It translates to CASSQEWGAGPMVDTQYF. The full variable domain, its missing parts supplied by reference TRBV14 and TRBJ2-3, is EAGVTQFPSHSVIEKGQTVTLRCDPISGHDNLYWYRRVMGKEIKFLLHFVKESKQDESGMPNNRFLAERTGGTYSTLKVQPAELEDSGVYFCASSQEWGAGPMVDTQYFGPGTRLTVL.

The rearrangement uses TRBV4-3 and TRBJ2-3; D may be TRBD2 (5 bases). The germline V gene encodes CDR1 LGHNA and CDR2 YSLEER. The ends were cut back, 0 bases at V and 9 bases at J, with 10 bases in the middle. The CDR3 covers 13 residues. The CDR3 protein is CASSQEIRGTQYF. CDR3 sequence (DNA): TGCGCCAGCAGCCAAGAAATCCGGGGAACGCAGTATTTT.

The chain combines TRBV6-5 with TRBJ2-4; the D gene is possibly TRBD2 (5 bases). Germline V CDR1 and CDR2: MNHEY, SVGAGI. The V gene lost 6 bases and the J gene lost 7 bases, with 16 bases spanning the gap. The CDR3 runs to 14 residues. The CDR3 DNA reads TGTGCCAGCAGGGGGTTGGACGGCGGGAACATTCAGTACTTC. It specifies CASRGLDGGNIQYF.

The J gene is TRBJ2-7, the V gene TRBV29-1; D is unresolved. V lost 4 bases, J lost 0 bases, and 10 bases lay in between. This CDR3 contains 13 residues. CDR1 is SQVTM and CDR2 is ANQGSEA in the germline V gene. The CDR3 DNA sequence: TGCAGCGTTGTTCGGCTCAGCTCCTACGAGCAGTACTTC. As protein: CSVVRLSSYEQYF.

This clonotype turned up a few times. This chain uses TRBV2 with TRBJ2-7, with 11 nucleotides matching TRBD1. This CDR3 contains 15 residues. J was trimmed by 2 bases and V by 3 bases; bases with no gene match: 3. Germline V lookup: CDR1 SNHLY, CDR2 FYNNEI. The DNA of the CDR3 is TGTGCCAGCAGTGATGGGACAGGGGGTACCTACGAGCAGTACTTC. Protein: CASSDGTGGTYEQYF.

The rearrangement links TRBV4-3 to TRBJ2-5, with unresolved D. The J call is in doubt because the DNA end fits TRBJ2-1 better. Per germline, CDR1 LGHNA and CDR2 YSLEER. The CDR3 has 14 residues. This CDR3 reads CASSQDRASETQFF. The CDR3 DNA follows: TGCGCCAGCAGCCAAGATCGGGCTAGTGAGACCCAGTTCTTC.

V usage is TRBV7-8 and J usage is TRBJ2-2, with D unclear. Trimming cost V 4 bases and J 1 base, with 4 bases left between them. CDR3 length: 13 residues. The germline CDR1 and CDR2 sequences are SGHVS and FQNEAQ. CDR3 sequence (DNA): TGTGCCAGCAGCTCTATGAACACCGGGGAGCTGTTTTTT. Protein product: CASSSMNTGELFF.

V gene TRBV19 combines with J gene TRBJ1-5; the D is unclear. CDR1 LNHDA and CDR2 SQIVND come from the germline V gene (reference sequence). This CDR3 region has 13 residues. The ends were cut back, 3 bases at V and 5 bases at J, with 8 bases in the middle. CDR3 sequence (DNA): TGTGCCAGTAGTATTGTGAAGGATCAGCCCCAGCATTTT. Its protein is CASSIVKDQPQHF.

The CDR3 loop reads CASSFAANTEAFF. The CDR3 coding sequence is TGTGCCAGCAGTTTCGCAGCGAACACTGAAGCTTTCTTT. The V call is TRBV27, the J call TRBJ1-1; D is unresolved. This CDR3 has 13 amino acids. Between the trimmed V and J ends, which lost 3 bases and 1 base, there was a span of 6 bases. The germline CDR1 and CDR2 sequences are MNHEY and SMNVEV (reference sequence).

Concerning this clonotype: A much larger clonotype is one base distant, so this may be a read error. The genes are TRBV27 and TRBJ2-5, with D possibly being TRBD1 (7 bases). The CDR3 has 14 residues. Germline V gives CDR1 MNHEY, CDR2 SMNVEV (reference sequence). The chain's CDR3 is CASRPQGGQEIQYF. Here the CDR3 DNA reads TGTGCCAGCAGGCCCCAGGGGGGCCAAGAGATCCAGTACTTC.

V gene TRBV12-3 or TRBV12-4 combines with J gene TRBJ1-2; the D gene is possibly TRBD1 (6 bases). Trimming left V 8 bases short and J 0 bases short, with 13 bases between. This CDR3 has 14 residues. The CDR3 DNA reads as TGTGCCAGCGCCTTGGACAGAGCTAACTATGGCTACACCTTC. The encoded protein is CASALDRANYGYTF.